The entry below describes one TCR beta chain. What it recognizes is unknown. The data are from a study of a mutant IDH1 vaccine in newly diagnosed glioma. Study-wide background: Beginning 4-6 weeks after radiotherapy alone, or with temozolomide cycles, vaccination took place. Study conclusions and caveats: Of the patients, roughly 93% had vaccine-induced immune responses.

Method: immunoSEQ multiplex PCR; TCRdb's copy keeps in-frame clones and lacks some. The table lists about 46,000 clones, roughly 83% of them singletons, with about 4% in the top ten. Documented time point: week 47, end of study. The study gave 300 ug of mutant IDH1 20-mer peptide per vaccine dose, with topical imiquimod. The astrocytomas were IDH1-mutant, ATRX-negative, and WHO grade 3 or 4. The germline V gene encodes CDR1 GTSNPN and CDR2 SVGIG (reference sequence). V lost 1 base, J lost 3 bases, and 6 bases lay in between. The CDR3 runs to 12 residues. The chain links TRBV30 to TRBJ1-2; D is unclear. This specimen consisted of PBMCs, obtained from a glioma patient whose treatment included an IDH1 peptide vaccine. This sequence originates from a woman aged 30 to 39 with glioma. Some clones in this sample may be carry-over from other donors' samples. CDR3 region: CAWSDAHYGYTF. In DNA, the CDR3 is TGTGCCTGGAGTGACGCCCACTATGGCTACACCTTC.